This TCR beta chain was captured by sequencing in a study of T cell responses to AZD1222 COVID-19 vaccine. Notes on the study in general: Repertoires in all cases were sampled only once the peak T cell response had passed. Following two doses of AZD1222, Spike-specific TCR breadth and depth rose.

In regard to this clone: Its target is unknown.

TCRdb's table, derived via immunoSEQ multiplex PCR, lists solely in-frame clones and lacks some. The sample carries roughly 190,000 clones, around 90% recorded once. The CDR3 contains 13 residues. From germline, CDR1 is MRHNA and CDR2 SNTAGT. Trimming shortened V by 3 bases and J by 4 bases, and 9 bases separated the two germline ends. J is TRBJ1-2 and V is TRBV6-4; the D gene is possibly TRBD1 (5 bases). Sequenced material: peripheral blood, taken 28 days after the second dose of the MenACWY control vaccine. The source of this sequence is an adult who received the MenACWY meningococcal vaccine as a control. The CDR3 sequence: CASSEGASYGYTF. In DNA form, the CDR3 reads TGTGCCAGCAGTGAAGGGGCCTCCTATGGCTACACCTTC.